This T cell receptor beta chain was found in a study of T cells after yellow fever vaccination. This clonotype has ten or more counts. The germline gives CDR1 SGHRS, CDR2 YFSETQ. This CDR3 is 14 amino acids long. V was pared by 3 bases and J by 4 bases, with 6 bases of the junction left unmatched. TCRdb re-called the 5' RACE reads with MiXCR, one entry per CDR3 protein. The table includes 100,000 to 150,000 distinct CDR3 sequences, roughly 7.9% detected once. This sequence was found in a man between 18 and 29 years old who received the YFV17D yellow fever vaccine. The sequencing used CD4+ T cells sorted from PBMCs, collected more than 35 days after the first yellow fever vaccination. The rearrangement uses TRBV5-1 and TRBJ2-5; 7 positions match TRBD1. The chain's CDR3 is CASSSTGSRETQYF. CDR3 DNA: TGCGCCAGCAGCTCGACAGGGTCTCGAGAGACCCAGTACTTC.